These 27 T cell receptor beta chains originate from one sample sequenced in a study of T cell responses to AZD1222 COVID-19 vaccine. Clones were read by immunoSEQ multiplex PCR, and TCRdb kept only the in-frame ones, dropping some. The sample lists 200,000 to 250,000 clones, about 95% occurring once. Sample: peripheral blood, taken 28 days after the second dose of the MenACWY control vaccine. All receptors derive from an adult who received the MenACWY meningococcal vaccine as a control.

The chain links TRBV5-1 to TRBJ2-7; D perhaps matches TRBD1 (6 bases). The V and J ends lost 1 base and 0 bases respectively, with 11 bases between them. This CDR3 contains 15 residues. Germline values: CDR1 SGHRS, CDR2 YFSETQ. The CDR3 spells CASSLTAGASYEQYF. In DNA, the CDR3 is TGCGCCAGCAGCTTGACAGCAGGGGCCTCCTACGAGCAGTACTTC.

The V gene is TRBV7-3, the J gene TRBJ2-5, with TRBD1 matching 9 bases. The CDR3 runs to 17 residues. V trimming: 5 bases; J trimming: 5 bases; junction bases outside the gene matches: 15. CDR1 is SGHTA, CDR2 FQGTGA, per germline. The DNA for the CDR3 is TGTGCCAGCAGCAAAAACGCACAGGGGGCGGCGCGGGAGACCCAGTACTTC. It encodes CASSKNAQGAARETQYF. The full variable domain, completed using reference TRBV7-3 and TRBJ2-5, is GAGVSQTPSNKVTEKGKYVELRCDPISGHTALYWYRQSLGQGPEFLIYFQGTGAADDSGLPNDRFFAVRPEGSVSTLKIQRTERGDSAVYLCASSKNAQGAARETQYFGPGTRLLVL.

The V and J genes are TRBV7-2 and TRBJ2-5, with D uncertain. Germline V gives CDR1 SGHTA, CDR2 FQGNSA. The CDR3 consists of 15 residues. V dropped 1 base and J dropped 5 bases, with 14 bases sitting between them. The CDR3, as DNA: TGTGCCAGCAGCTTAGTATTCGGTATTCAGGAGACCCAGTACTTC. Amino acids: CASSLVFGIQETQYF.

The rearrangement uses TRBV6-5 and TRBJ1-1; TRBD1 aligns across 8 bases. Trimming removed 6 bases from V and 3 bases from J; junction bases left unmatched: 9. Looked up from germline, CDR1 is MNHEY and CDR2 is SVGAGI. The CDR3 runs 15 residues. Here the CDR3 DNA reads TGTGCCAGCAGCCCCGACAGGGGCTTTTACACTGAAGCTTTCTTT. This gives the protein CASSPDRGFYTEAFF.

The chain combines TRBV10-3 with TRBJ1-4; 10 bases are a match to TRBD1. From germline, CDR1 is ENHRY and CDR2 SYGVKD. J was trimmed by 5 bases and V by 6 bases; bases with no gene match: 3. The CDR3 spans 14 residues. The CDR3 coding sequence is TGTGCCATCAGCCTGACAGGGGGCAATGAAAAACTGTTTTTT. Amino acids: CAISLTGGNEKLFF.

The genes are TRBV9 and TRBJ2-3; 13 bases match TRBD2. Germline V gives CDR1 SGDLS, CDR2 YYNGEE. This CDR3 has 15 amino acids. The trim removed 3 bases at V and 6 bases at J, leaving 4 bases unmatched. CDR3: CASSALAGGRDTQYF. The DNA for the CDR3 is TGTGCCAGCAGCGCACTAGCGGGGGGGCGTGATACGCAGTATTTT.

This clone showed up just once. V usage is TRBV18 and J usage is TRBJ2-3; TRBD1 aligns across 9 bases. Per the germline V gene, CDR1 is KGHSH and CDR2 is LQKENI. Trimming at V came to 2 bases and at J to 4 bases, leaving 4 bases not matched to a gene. This CDR3 contains 15 residues. The CDR3 here is CASSPTGQGPDTQYF. The CDR3 DNA reads TGTGCCAGCTCACCAACAGGACAGGGGCCAGATACGCAGTATTTT.

The chain uses TRBV6-6 and TRBJ1-2; D perhaps matches TRBD1 (5 bases). The length of the CDR3 is 15 residues. The ends were cut back, 6 bases at V and 4 bases at J, with 18 bases in the middle. Germline-derived CDR1 and CDR2 are MNHNY and SVGAGI (reference sequence). The CDR3 DNA reads as TGTGCCAGCAGGCGGGAGGGGACTCAGGCCTATGGCTACACCTTC. This gives the protein CASRREGTQAYGYTF.

The V and J genes are TRBV18 and TRBJ2-2, with 7 bases matching TRBD1. Unmatched junction bases numbered 31, after V lost 3 bases and J lost 6 bases. Germline CDR1 KGHSH, CDR2 LQKENI. The length of the CDR3 is 23 residues. The CDR3 protein is CASSPLLCSAGTANVKTPGELFF. CDR3 nucleotide sequence: TGTGCCAGCTCACCGCTTCTTTGCAGTGCCGGGACAGCCAATGTCAAAACTCCCGGGGAGCTGTTTTTT.

Comments on this clone: One end of the junction fails to match germline, which may point to a read error. The J gene is TRBJ2-1, the V gene TRBV30; 14 nucleotides agree with TRBD2. This CDR3 is built from 13 residues. Per germline, CDR1 GTSNPN and CDR2 SVGIG (reference sequence). This CDR3 reads CAWSRTSGGSLLF. The CDR3 nucleotides read TGTGCCTGGAGCCGGACTAGCGGGGGGTCCCTCCTCTTC.

The V gene is TRBV6-1, the J gene TRBJ1-2; no definite D call. Deletions cut 4 bases from V and 7 bases from J, with 22 bases between. The CDR3 is 16 amino acids. The germline CDR1 and CDR2 sequences are MNHNS and SASEGT. The CDR3 region is CASSALDDRYSFGYTF. Here the CDR3 DNA reads TGTGCCAGCAGTGCCCTTGACGACCGCTATTCCTTTGGCTACACCTTC.

This chain connects TRBV10-3 to TRBJ2-7; D tentatively reads TRBD1 or TRBD2 (6 bases each). V was trimmed by 11 bases and J by 3 bases, leaving 17 bases between them. The CDR3 sequence is 13 residues long. Germline CDR1 and CDR2: ENHRY and SYGVKD. The CDR3 nucleotides are TGTGCCGGCGGGACACCTGAAAACTACGAGCAGTACTTC. Its protein is CAGGTPENYEQYF.

CDR3 sequence: CASSSPGPGANVLTF. The CDR3, as DNA: TGTGCCAGCAGCTCCCCGGGCCCCGGGGCCAACGTCCTGACTTTC. The J gene is TRBJ2-6, the V gene TRBV5-4; D uncertain. Germline V gives CDR1 SGHNT, CDR2 YYREEE (reference sequence). The CDR3 contains 15 residues. Trimming cost V 3 bases and J 4 bases, with 11 bases left between them.

CDR3 sequence (DNA): TGTGCCAGCAGCTTCCCAGGGTCGGCCTACGAGCAGTACTTC. This encodes CASSFPGSAYEQYF. The chain joins TRBV11-1 to TRBJ2-7, with D possibly TRBD1 on 5 matching bases. The V end was cut by 3 bases, the J end by 2 bases, with 11 bases between. CDR3 length equals 14 residues. Looked up from germline, CDR1 is SGHAT and CDR2 is FQDESV (reference sequence).

V gene TRBV14 combines with J gene TRBJ2-5, with 9 positions matching TRBD2. With V trimmed by 4 bases and J by 5 bases, 11 bases remained unmatched. The CDR3 has 16 residues. Germline lookup yields CDR1 SGHDN and CDR2 FVKESK. In DNA form, the CDR3 reads TGTGCCAGCAGCCGGCTAGCGGGATTGGTAGAGGAGACCCAGTACTTC. Encoded protein: CASSRLAGLVEETQYF.

The chain joins TRBV11-2 to TRBJ2-3; 12 positions agree with TRBD2. Germline loops: CDR1 SGHAT, CDR2 FQNNGV. The CDR3 has 11 residues. V lost 5 bases to trimming and J lost 14 bases; unmatched junction nucleotides: 2. The CDR3 nucleotides read TGTGCCAGCAGCCCGACTAGCGGGAGGTATTTT. Its protein is CASSPTSGRYF.

Remarks on this clone: Other DNA sequences in the sample encode the same CDR3. The chain has TRBV4-1 and TRBJ2-7; 9 positions agree with TRBD2. The CDR3 extends over 14 amino acids. V shed 1 base, J shed 4 bases, and the junction held 2 bases outside the gene matches. Germline V gene sequence: CDR1 MGHRA, CDR2 YSYEKL. The CDR3 nucleotides read TGCGCCAGCAGCCAAGGAAGCGGGGGGTACGAGCAGTACTTC. Translating gives CASSQGSGGYEQYF.

This clone has only one observation. The rearrangement uses TRBV6-5 and TRBJ2-2; D may be TRBD1 (5 bases). Germline lookup yields CDR1 MNHEY and CDR2 SVGAGI. V lost 2 bases, J lost 0 bases, and 10 bases lay in between. The CDR3 contains 16 residues. CDR3 coding DNA: TGTGCCAGCAGTTACAGGACACCTGCGAACACCGGGGAGCTGTTTTTT. This translates into CASSYRTPANTGELFF.

The chain recombines TRBV6-2 or TRBV6-3 with TRBJ1-1; 12 nucleotides agree with TRBD1. The germline CDR1 and CDR2 sequences are MNHEY and SVGEGT. Trimming at V came to 5 bases and at J to 6 bases, leaving 7 bases not matched to a gene. CDR3 length: 15 amino acids. The CDR3 bases are TGTGCCAGCAGTAGGGGGACAGGGGGCTTCGCTGAAGCTTTCTTT. Translating it yields CASSRGTGGFAEAFF.

The chain recombines TRBV9 with TRBJ2-3, with a possible D match to TRBD2 (6 bases). Germline CDR1 and CDR2: SGDLS and YYNGEE. This CDR3 has 15 residues. With 2 bases removed from V and 0 bases from J, the gap between germline ends came to 10 bases. CDR3 protein: CASSVAGTSTDTQYF. The CDR3 DNA is TGTGCCAGCAGCGTGGCGGGAACTAGCACAGATACGCAGTATTTT.

This chain uses TRBV4-2 with TRBJ2-7, with 15 bases lining up with TRBD2. CDR1 and CDR2 (germline): LGHNA, YNFKEQ. The CDR3 is made up of 17 amino acids. J gave up 3 bases and V 4 bases, and 7 bases lay outside the gene matches. This CDR3 is CASSRGTSGRPNYEQYF. CDR3 nucleotides: TGTGCCAGCAGCCGAGGGACTAGCGGGAGGCCCAACTACGAGCAGTACTTC.

The chain recombines TRBV5-1 with TRBJ2-5; D perhaps matches TRBD2 (5 bases). V dropped 0 bases and J dropped 5 bases, with 14 bases sitting between them. Germline CDR1 and CDR2: SGHRS and YFSETQ. CDR3 length: 15 amino acids. CDR3 in DNA: TGCGCCAGCAGCTTGGGGGCCGCGCGGGTGGAGACCCAGTACTTC. Protein product: CASSLGAARVETQYF.

This rearrangement joins TRBV27 to TRBJ1-5; D remains unclear. Deletions cut 6 bases from V and 2 bases from J, with 8 bases between. CDR1 and CDR2 (germline): MNHEY, SMNVEV (reference sequence). The CDR3 sequence is 13 residues long. The CDR3 DNA is TGTGCCAGCAGGGGGAGTCGCAATCAGCCCCAGCATTTT. Its protein product is CASRGSRNQPQHF.

This clone appeared once. This chain connects TRBV6-5 to TRBJ1-1; no clear D. This CDR3 is built from 15 residues. Trimming stripped 0 bases from V and 0 bases from J, with 8 bases between. Germline V gene data show CDR1 as MNHEY and CDR2 as SVGAGI. The CDR3 spells CASSYSSSLNTEAFF. The CDR3 DNA sequence: TGTGCCAGCAGTTACTCGAGTAGTCTGAACACTGAAGCTTTCTTT.

A few counts support this clone. This chain uses TRBV28 with TRBJ1-5; maybe TRBD1 (5 bases). CDR1 and CDR2 (germline): MDHEN, SYDVKM. CDR3 length: 16 amino acids. Trimming left V 7 bases short and J 0 bases short, with 16 bases between. This CDR3 reads CASTGAGVHSNQPQHF. In DNA form, the CDR3 reads TGTGCCAGCACCGGGGCGGGGGTCCATAGCAATCAGCCCCAGCATTTT.

The rearrangement uses TRBV7-2 and TRBJ1-1; D is unclear. The V end was cut by 5 bases, the J end by 2 bases, with 15 bases between. Germline CDR1 SGHTA, CDR2 FQGNSA. The CDR3 runs 15 residues. The CDR3 sequence: CASSLPAGLNTEAFF. CDR3 nucleotides: TGTGCCAGCAGCCTCCCCGCAGGCCTTAACACTGAAGCTTTCTTT. Full variable domain (outside the CDR3, taken from reference TRBV7-2 and TRBJ1-1): GAGVSQSPSNKVTEKGKDVELRCDPISGHTALYWYRQSLGQGLEFLIYFQGNSAPDKSGLPSDRFSAERTGGSVSTLTIQRTQQEDSAVYLCASSLPAGLNTEAFFGQGTRLTVV.

The V gene is TRBV30, the J gene TRBJ1-4; D not resolved. Germline V gives CDR1 GTSNPN, CDR2 SVGIG (reference sequence). CDR3 length equals 14 residues. The V and J ends lost 1 base and 3 bases respectively, with 9 bases between them. The CDR3 sequence is CAWSEAGANEKLFF. The CDR3 DNA follows: TGTGCCTGGAGTGAGGCCGGGGCTAATGAAAAACTGTTTTTT.